A single T cell receptor beta chain is shown here with its context. Its antigen is not known. The read finishes 3 residues shy of the CDR3 end, and the germline J gene is used to complete it. Libraries were prepared by immunoSEQ multiplex PCR; TCRdb keeps only in-frame clonotypes and omits some of them. The data show more than 30,000 clones, and the top ten clones hold nearly 7%. The V and J ends lost 1 base and 3 bases respectively, with 19 bases between them. CDR1 and CDR2 (germline): MNHEY, SVGEGT. The CDR3 covers 17 residues. This sample is part of a study of T cells in women clearing cervical HPV infection. Study-level results: It is unknown whether associations predate infection; no effector/memory or HPV-specific sorting. TRBV6-7 relative abundance averaged roughly 0.1% in cases and more than 0.15% in controls.

Each participant carried one incident cervical HPV16 infection only. This clonotype originated in a woman aged 18-69 years with a cervical HPV16 infection that either progressed to CIN3+ or cleared (not recorded which). The sequenced sample consisted of blood buffy coat. The chain has TRBV6-2 or TRBV6-3 and TRBJ2-7, with D possibly being TRBD1 (5 bases). This CDR3 is CASSYYKLGRAGYEQYF. The DNA read from the CDR3 is TGTGCCAGCAGTTACTATAAGCTCGGCAGGGCCGGCTACGAG.